A selection of T cell receptor beta chains follows, all from one sample in a study of cytomegalovirus exposure and HLA in healthy donors. The assay was immunoSEQ multiplex PCR, and TCRdb's table has in-frame clones only and misses some. The data show hundreds of thousands of clones, with 65% to 80% seen just once and 0.2% to 0.25% held by the top ten. Material: PBMCs. These receptors all stem from a girl aged 2 to 10 in good health and CMV-seronegative. The CDR3 runs from the conserved cysteine through the conserved F or W. A D gene is named only where the DNA matches it firmly. Expanded clones get a size class; other rows say once, few or many, or leave the size out.

J: TRBJ2-1; V: TRBV14; size: -; length: 17; D: TRBD2; DNA: TGTGCCAGCAGCCAAGATCGGGATAGCGGGAGGGGGAATGAGCAGTTCTTC; CDR3: CASSQDRDSGRGNEQFF
J: TRBJ2-5; V: TRBV4-1; size: -; length: 18; D: TRBD1; DNA: TGCGCCAGCAGCCAGATGGGGACAGGGAACGTGTACCAAGAGACCCAGTACTTC; CDR3: CASSQMGTGNVYQETQYF
J: TRBJ2-7; V: TRBV6-1; size: -; length: 15; D: -; DNA: TGTGCCAGCAGTGAAGGTGCGGGTAGCTCCTACGAGCAGTACTTC; CDR3: CASSEGAGSSYEQYF
J: TRBJ1-2; V: TRBV2; size: -; length: 13; D: -; DNA: TGTGCCAGCAGCCGAGGCGGGAACTATGGCTACACCTTC; CDR3: CASSRGGNYGYTF
J: TRBJ1-4; V: TRBV4-1; size: few; length: 13; D: TRBD1; DNA: TGCGCCAGCAGCCGAGAACCCGACAGGGAACTGTTTTTT; CDR3: CASSREPDRELFF
J: TRBJ2-7; V: TRBV30; size: -; length: 13; D: -; DNA: TGTGCCTGGAGTGTATCCCCAGGGTACGAGCAGTACTTC; CDR3: CAWSVSPGYEQYF
J: TRBJ1-2; V: TRBV9; size: -; length: 14; D: TRBD1; DNA: TGTGCCAGCAGCGGATACCGGGACAGCTATGGCTACACCTTC; CDR3: CASSGYRDSYGYTF
J: TRBJ2-7; V: TRBV27; size: -; length: 15; D: TRBD2; DNA: TGTGCCAGCAGTTTTGGTGCGGGGGGCTCCTACGAGCAGTACTTC; CDR3: CASSFGAGGSYEQYF
J: TRBJ2-5; V: TRBV11-2; size: once; length: 15; D: TRBD1; DNA: TGTGCCAGCAGCCAGGACAGGGGGCGATCGGAGACCCAGTACTTC; CDR3: CASSQDRGRSETQYF
J: TRBJ2-1; V: TRBV2; size: -; length: 15; D: TRBD2; DNA: TGTGCCAGCAGTGGAAGCGGGGGGGCCTACAATGAGCAGTTCTTC; CDR3: CASSGSGGAYNEQFF
J: TRBJ2-2; V: TRBV5-6; size: -; length: 15; D: -; DNA: TGTGCCAGCAGCTTGGGGGGCCGGAGCACCGGGGAGCTGTTTTTT; CDR3: CASSLGGRSTGELFF
J: TRBJ1-2; V: TRBV6-1; size: -; length: 13; D: -; DNA: TGTGCCAGCCGAGACAGCCGTAACTATGGCTACACCTTC; CDR3: CASRDSRNYGYTF
J: TRBJ2-7; V: TRBV11-2; size: -; length: 14; D: -; DNA: TGTGCCAGCAGCTTCCCCTGGGAACGGGGCGAGCAGTACTTC; CDR3: CASSFPWERGEQYF
J: TRBJ2-3; V: TRBV9; size: few; length: 15; D: -; DNA: TGTGCCAGCAGCGTAGCGGGTGGAGGCACAGATACGCAGTATTTT; CDR3: CASSVAGGGTDTQYF
J: TRBJ1-4; V: TRBV6-1; size: -; length: 18; D: -; DNA: TGTGCCAGCAGTGAAAGGAGAAAACAGGGATCAAGGAGTGAAAAACTGTTTTTT; CDR3: CASSERRKQGSRSEKLFF
J: TRBJ1-1; V: TRBV5-1; size: few; length: 14; D: -; DNA: TGCGCCAGCAGCTTGTCAGGGTCCGCCTTCGAAGCTTTCTTT; CDR3: CASSLSGSAFEAFF
J: TRBJ2-3; V: TRBV29-1; size: once; length: 16; D: -; DNA: TGCAGCGTTTTGGGGGGGCGGGCCTCTAGCACAGATACGCAGTATTTT; CDR3: CSVLGGRASSTDTQYF
J: TRBJ1-1; V: TRBV19; size: -; length: 13; D: -; DNA: TGTGCCAGTAGTATTCAAGCTAACACTGAAGCTTTCTTT; CDR3: CASSIQANTEAFF
J: TRBJ2-6; V: TRBV6-5; size: -; length: 15; D: -; DNA: TGTGCCAGCACTCAACCTAGTCCTGGGGCCAACGTCCTGACTTTC; CDR3: CASTQPSPGANVLTF
J: TRBJ2-7; V: TRBV10-3; size: -; length: 12; D: -; DNA: TGTGCCACCTCGGTCGGGGTGGGCGAGCAGTACTTC; CDR3: CATSVGVGEQYF
J: TRBJ2-7; V: TRBV2; size: -; length: 13; D: -; DNA: TGTGCCAGCAGTGATGGGGAGAACTACGAGCAGTACTTC; CDR3: CASSDGENYEQYF
J: TRBJ1-4; V: TRBV7-6; size: -; length: 17; D: TRBD1; DNA: TGTGCCAGCAGCTTATGGGCTCCCGGGACAGGGGACGAAAAACTGTTTTTT; CDR3: CASSLWAPGTGDEKLFF
J: TRBJ2-1; V: TRBV29-1; size: -; length: 11; D: TRBD2; DNA: TGCAGCGTCCTAGCGGGAGTATCACAGTTCTTC; CDR3: CSVLAGVSQFF
J: TRBJ2-2; V: TRBV5-1; size: -; length: 16; D: -; DNA: TGCGCCAGCAGCTTGGCCGGGTTGGGGAACACCGGGGAGCTGTTTTTT; CDR3: CASSLAGLGNTGELFF
J: TRBJ2-1; V: TRBV10-1; size: -; length: 14; D: TRBD1; DNA: TGCGCCAGCAGGGGACAGGGGGCCGACAATGAGCAGTTCTTC; CDR3: CASRGQGADNEQFF
J: TRBJ2-7; V: TRBV7-9; size: -; length: 13; D: TRBD2; DNA: TGTGCCAGCAGCCAGCCCGGGAGGGTAGAGCAGTACTTC; CDR3: CASSQPGRVEQYF
J: TRBJ2-7; V: TRBV6-1; size: -; length: 12; D: -; DNA: TGTGCCAGCTTCGACACCTCCTACGAGCAGTACTTC; CDR3: CASFDTSYEQYF
J: TRBJ2-2; V: TRBV10-1; size: -; length: 14; D: -; DNA: TGCGCCAGCAGCAGGGACTCGAACACCGGGGAGCTGTTTTTT; CDR3: CASSRDSNTGELFF
J: TRBJ1-5; V: TRBV10-3; size: -; length: 14; D: TRBD1; DNA: TGTGCCGCCGCGGGGGACAGGGATAATCAGCCCCAGCATTTT; CDR3: CAAAGDRDNQPQHF
J: TRBJ1-5; V: TRBV27; size: -; length: 14; D: -; DNA: TGTGCCAGCAGTTTATCGCCAGGGTATCAGCCCCAGCATTTT; CDR3: CASSLSPGYQPQHF
J: TRBJ1-2; V: TRBV7-2; size: -; length: 12; D: -; DNA: TGTGCCAGCAGCTCAGTCAGACCCAGGGGCCACTTC; CDR3: CASSSVRPRGHF
J: TRBJ2-1; V: TRBV7-9; size: -; length: 16; D: -; DNA: TGTGCCAGCAGCTTTACCGGGACTGGAGTTTACAATGAGCAGTTCTTC; CDR3: CASSFTGTGVYNEQFF
J: TRBJ1-2; V: TRBV2; size: -; length: 16; D: -; DNA: TGTGCCAGCAGGATGGACAGTGCCTCAGCTAACTATGGCTACACCTTC; CDR3: CASRMDSASANYGYTF
J: TRBJ2-1; V: TRBV2; size: -; length: 16; D: TRBD2; DNA: TGTGCCAGCAGTTTACTAGCGGGGGGAACCTACAATGAGCAGTTCTTC; CDR3: CASSLLAGGTYNEQFF
J: TRBJ2-7; V: TRBV30; size: -; length: 13; D: TRBD2; DNA: TGTGCCTGGGCAAGCGGGAGGGGCTGGGAGCAGTACTTC; CDR3: CAWASGRGWEQYF
J: TRBJ1-6; V: TRBV10-3; size: -; length: 16; D: -; DNA: TGTGCCATCAGTGAGTCGATGAGGCAGACCATTTCACCCCTCCACTTT; CDR3: CAISESMRQTISPLHF
J: TRBJ2-3; V: TRBV27; size: -; length: 15; D: -; DNA: TGTGCCAGCAGTTTTCCCGGACAGAGCACAGATACGCAGTATTTT; CDR3: CASSFPGQSTDTQYF
J: TRBJ2-1; V: TRBV5-1; size: -; length: 14; D: -; DNA: TGCGCCAGCAGCCCGCAGGGTTGGAGGGGTGAGCAGTTCTTC; CDR3: CASSPQGWRGEQFF
J: TRBJ2-3; V: TRBV15; size: -; length: 15; D: -; DNA: TGTGCCACCAGCAGAGGGGACACTAGCACAGATACGCAGTATTTT; CDR3: CATSRGDTSTDTQYF
J: TRBJ2-2; V: TRBV19; size: -; length: 17; D: TRBD1; DNA: TGTGCCAGTAGTATAGATCTGTGGACAGGGATCACCGGGGAGCTGTTTTTT; CDR3: CASSIDLWTGITGELFF
J: TRBJ1-1; V: TRBV7-9; size: -; length: 14; D: -; DNA: TGTGCCAGCAGCTTCATGGGGCGTCACACTGAAGCTTTCTTT; CDR3: CASSFMGRHTEAFF
J: TRBJ1-2; V: TRBV29-1; size: -; length: 9; D: -; DNA: TGCAGCACGGACACTGGCTACACCTTC; CDR3: CSTDTGYTF
J: TRBJ2-3; V: TRBV13; size: few; length: 14; D: TRBD2; DNA: TGTGCCAGCAGCCCGTCCGGGGGGGCGGATACGCAGTATTTT; CDR3: CASSPSGGADTQYF
J: TRBJ2-4; V: TRBV16; size: -; length: 16; D: TRBD2; DNA: TGTGCCAGCGCCCGTTTTCCGGGAGGTATCGGAAACATTCAGTACTTC; CDR3: CASARFPGGIGNIQYF
J: TRBJ2-1; V: TRBV7-9; size: -; length: 15; D: TRBD2; DNA: TGTGCCAGCAGCGAAACTAGCGGGGGGATCAATGAGCAGTTCTTC; CDR3: CASSETSGGINEQFF
J: TRBJ1-4; V: TRBV6-5; size: -; length: 14; D: TRBD1; DNA: TGTGCCAGCCGGGACAGCACAACTAATGAAAAACTGTTTTTT; CDR3: CASRDSTTNEKLFF
J: TRBJ1-2; V: TRBV5-6; size: -; length: 14; D: -; DNA: TGTGCCAGCAGCTTGGCCGGCAGCGTGTATGGCTACACCTTC; CDR3: CASSLAGSVYGYTF
J: TRBJ2-1; V: TRBV5-3; size: -; length: 10; D: -; DNA: TGTGCCAGAAGGGGCGGGGAGCAGTTCTTC; CDR3: CARRGGEQFF
J: TRBJ1-1; V: TRBV4-1; size: -; length: 14; D: -; DNA: TGCGCCAGCAGCCCTAAGACAGGGAACACTGAAGCTTTCTTT; CDR3: CASSPKTGNTEAFF
J: TRBJ1-2; V: TRBV6-5; size: few; length: 12; D: -; DNA: TGTGCCAGCAGAGTACAGGGTAACGGCTACACCTTC; CDR3: CASRVQGNGYTF
J: TRBJ1-2; V: TRBV10-3; size: -; length: 13; D: -; DNA: TGTGCCATCAGTGAGAGAGGGATGGATGGCTACACCTTC; CDR3: CAISERGMDGYTF
J: TRBJ2-3; V: TRBV19; size: -; length: 15; D: TRBD1; DNA: TGTGCCAGTCGGGACAGGGGGCGATTGGCAGATACGCAGTATTTT; CDR3: CASRDRGRLADTQYF
J: TRBJ2-5; V: TRBV25-1; size: -; length: 17; D: TRBD2; DNA: TGTGCCAGCAGTAAGGGTTCGACTAGCGGGGGCAAAGAGACCCAGTACTTC; CDR3: CASSKGSTSGGKETQYF
J: TRBJ1-1; V: TRBV29-1; size: -; length: 12; D: -; DNA: TGCAGCGGTCGAGGACAGAACACTGAAGCTTTCTTT; CDR3: CSGRGQNTEAFF
J: TRBJ2-1; V: TRBV6-5; size: -; length: 12; D: -; DNA: TGTGCCAGCAGGGAAAGGAGCGGTGAGCAGTTCTTC; CDR3: CASRERSGEQFF